This T cell receptor (beta chain) is drawn from a study of blood T cell repertoires in COVID-19. This CDR3 spans 14 amino acids. The germline V gene has CDR1 SGHAT and CDR2 FQNNGV. V gave up 5 bases and J gave up 5 bases, with 15 bases separating them. Profiled with immunoSEQ multiplex PCR; TCRdb holds only in-frame clones, not every one. The sample yields around 100,000 clones, approximately 87% seen once. The source of this sequence is a human donor in a cohort sampled during active COVID-19. The specimen was peripheral blood. The V call is TRBV11-2, the J call TRBJ2-5, with D possibly being TRBD1 (7 bases). CDR3 protein: CASSRDRAGETQYF. DNA for the CDR3: TGTGCCAGCAGCCGAGACAGGGCGGGGGAGACCCAGTACTTC.